This T cell receptor beta chain comes out of a study of cytomegalovirus exposure and HLA in healthy donors. Across the whole study: In a previous analysis, some 110 million unique TCR beta sequences were found from about 190 million T cells.

Trimming stripped 2 bases from V and 7 bases from J, with 6 bases between. The CDR3 is 12 amino acids. Germline values: CDR1 MDHEN, CDR2 SYDVKM. In regard to this clone: Its antigen is not identified.

General study points: When presence/absence was analysed, sequencing depth was taken to be roughly uniform across donors.

This PCR relied on a set of 60 Vbeta primers and 13 Jbeta primers. In the original analysis: Some 12 million shared chains were among the approximately 82 million unique TCR beta chains that a later analysis counted. TCRdb's table, derived via immunoSEQ multiplex PCR, lists solely in-frame clones and lacks some. That table is the source of V, J and clone size, and D and trimming were worked out from the DNA. The sample lists 150,000 or so clones, around four fifths occurring once. The source of this sequence is a woman between 50 and 59 years old in good health and CMV-seropositive. The V call is TRBV28, the J call TRBJ2-1; the D is unclear. Sequencing input: PBMCs. Here the CDR3 reads CASSLMRNEQFF. DNA of the CDR3: TGTGCCAGCAGTTTAATGAGAAATGAGCAGTTCTTC.